A selection of T cell receptor beta chains follows, all from one sample in a study of PD-1 blockade in classical Hodgkin lymphoma. Sequencing was performed with immunoSEQ multiplex PCR; in TCRdb, only in-frame clones are kept and a portion is missing. The sample comprises about 11,000 clones, 80% of which are singletons, and approximately 35% rests with the top ten. The sequencing used peripheral blood mononuclear cells (PBMCs), collected before the second cycle of nivolumab. Receptor source: a human donor with classical Hodgkin lymphoma. The CDR3 runs from the conserved cysteine through the conserved F or W. D genes are given only for firm matches. Clone size is given for some rows only: seen once, a few or many times, or a class if the clone is expanded.

.	TRBV5-5	TRBJ2-7	.	12	TGTGCCAGCAGCTTGGGGCCCAGAGAGCAGTACTTC	CASSLGPREQYF
.	TRBV10-1	TRBJ1-5	.	12	TGCGCCAGCAGTGGTGGACCCCAGCCCCAGCATTTT	CASSGGPQPQHF
.	TRBV19	TRBJ1-2	.	13	TGTGCCAGTAGTATAGGGGGCGGCTATGGCTACACCTTC	CASSIGGGYGYTF
TRBD1	TRBV6-5	TRBJ2-7	.	14	TGTGCCAGCAGTCACAATCGACAGGGTTACGAGCAGTACTTC	CASSHNRQGYEQYF
.	TRBV7-9	TRBJ2-2	.	14	TGTGCCAGCCGGGGCAGCTCGAACACTGGGGAGCTGTTTTTT	CASRGSSNTGELFF
.	TRBV20-1	TRBJ2-7	few	10	TGCAGTGCTGGGCGCGGGGTGCAGTACTTC	CSAGRGVQYF
.	TRBV7-3	TRBJ1-1	.	13	TGTGCCAGCAGCCTACAGGAGAACACTGAAGCTTTCTTT	CASSLQENTEAFF
.	TRBV27	TRBJ1-4	.	15	TGTGCCAGCAAGGAGCTGGGGACGGCTAATGAAAAACTGTTTTTT	CASKELGTANEKLFF
.	TRBV27	TRBJ2-2	.	16	TGTGCCAGCAGACTAGCCTCAGGGGGAAACACCGGGGAGCTGTTTTTT	CASRLASGGNTGELFF
TRBD2	TRBV7-2	TRBJ2-2	.	19	TGTGCCAGCGGCGCGGGGCTAGCGGGAGAGCTTGCGAACACCGGGGAGCTGTTTTTT	CASGAGLAGELANTGELFF
.	TRBV5-1	TRBJ1-3	.	14	TGCGCCAGCAGCTTGGAAGGCTCTGGAAACACCATATATTTT	CASSLEGSGNTIYF
.	TRBV10-3	TRBJ2-3	.	15	TGTGCCATCAGTGGCAACAGGGCGAGCACAGATACGCAGTATTTT	CAISGNRASTDTQYF
TRBD2	TRBV28	TRBJ2-3	few	15	TGTGCCAGCAGCCTCGGGACTAGCGGCACAGATACGCAGTATTTT	CASSLGTSGTDTQYF
.	TRBV6-5	TRBJ1-1	once	15	TGTGCCAGCAGTTACGGATGGGGCAGAGACCGTGAAGCTTTCTTT	CASSYGWGRDREAFF
.	TRBV29-1	TRBJ2-4	once	14	TGCAGCGTTGCCCAGAGCCGGGACGTTTCCATTCAGTACTTC	CSVAQSRDVSIQYF
TRBD2	TRBV4-1	TRBJ2-1	.	16	TGCGCCAGCAGCCAAGCCTCGGCGGGAGGTGGAAATGAGCAGTTCTTC	CASSQASAGGGNEQFF
TRBD2	TRBV11-2	TRBJ2-3	.	16	TGTGCCAGCAGCTTGGAGGGACTAGCGGTCACAGATACGCAGTATTTT	CASSLEGLAVTDTQYF
TRBD1	TRBV25-1	TRBJ1-2	.	14	TGTGCCAGCAGTGAATACAGACAGGGGGATGGCTACACCTTC	CASSEYRQGDGYTF
TRBD2	TRBV11-2	TRBJ2-3	once	19	TGTGCCAGCAGCCTACTAGGGCTAGCGGGAGTTGGTAATTTAGATACGCAGTATTTT	CASSLLGLAGVGNLDTQYF
.	TRBV11-2	TRBJ2-1	.	17	TGTGCCAGCAGCTCGAGAGGCAGGGGTGGCTCCTACAATGAGCAGTTCTTC	CASSSRGRGGSYNEQFF
.	TRBV28	TRBJ2-1	.	16	TGTGCCAGCAGAAACCGGTGGGAGGGAGGGGGCAATGAGCAGTTCTTC	CASRNRWEGGGNEQFF
TRBD1	TRBV7-3	TRBJ1-2	.	17	TGTGCCAGCAGCTTAGACGGGACAGGGGGAGATTATGTAGGCTACACCTTC	CASSLDGTGGDYVGYTF
.	TRBV28	TRBJ1-1	.	12	TGTGCCAGCAGTTCGAACCCCCCTGAAGCTTTCTTT	CASSSNPPEAFF
.	TRBV11-3	TRBJ2-7	.	16	TGTGCCAGCAGCTTAGAAATCGGACAGATACCCTACGAGCAGTACTTC	CASSLEIGQIPYEQYF
.	TRBV7-2	TRBJ2-1	few	11	TGTGCCAGCAGCCCAGGGAGGCTCCAGTTCTTC	CASSPGRLQFF
TRBD2	TRBV7-3	TRBJ2-1	.	16	TGTGCCAGCAGCTTAAGTCTAGCGGGAAGGTTTAGTGAGCAGTTCTTC	CASSLSLAGRFSEQFF
.	TRBV7-3	TRBJ2-2	.	12	TGTGCCAGCAGCCCTCAATGGGGGGAGCTGTTTTTT	CASSPQWGELFF
.	TRBV5-6	TRBJ2-1	.	16	TGTGCCAGCAGCTTGGGCTTTCTACGGGTCTACAATGAGCAGTTCTTC	CASSLGFLRVYNEQFF
TRBD2	TRBV5-1	TRBJ2-2	.	15	TGCGCCAGCGGCACTAGCGGGAGGACGGAGGGGGAGCTGTTTTTT	CASGTSGRTEGELFF
TRBD1	TRBV16	TRBJ1-2	few	15	TGTGCCAGCAGCCACAAAAAGACAGGGCGACGGGGCTACACCTTC	CASSHKKTGRRGYTF
TRBD1	TRBV7-3	TRBJ2-1	.	13	TGTGCCAGCAGCATCGACAGGGACAATGAGCAGTTCTTC	CASSIDRDNEQFF
.	TRBV6-1	TRBJ2-1	.	12	TGTGCCAGCAGGGCCGAGGGGGGTGAGCAGTTCTTC	CASRAEGGEQFF
.	TRBV7-2	TRBJ1-1	.	14	TGTGCCAGCAGCTTAGGGGTACTGAACACTGAAGCTTTCTTT	CASSLGVLNTEAFF
.	TRBV6-1	TRBJ1-2	.	13	TGTGCCAGCTATTCGGGGGCATACTATGGCTACACCTTC	CASYSGAYYGYTF
.	TRBV19	TRBJ1-2	.	17	TGTGCCAGTAGTTCCCCCCAGGGGAGGGCGTTTAACTATGGCTACACCTTC	CASSSPQGRAFNYGYTF
TRBD2	TRBV27	TRBJ2-1	.	16	TGTGCCAGCAGTTTATTAGCGGGAGGGCGCTACAATGAGCAGTTCTTC	CASSLLAGGRYNEQFF
TRBD2	TRBV28	TRBJ2-7	.	12	TGTGCCAGCAGTTCGGGGACCGGGACTAGTTACTTC	CASSSGTGTSYF
.	TRBV10-3	TRBJ2-4	.	16	TGTGCCATCAGTGACCCGGGACCCGCAACTAAAAACATTCAGTACTTC	CAISDPGPATKNIQYF